A selection of T cell receptor beta chains follows, all from one sample in a study of blood T cell repertoires in COVID-19. The method was immunoSEQ multiplex PCR; TCRdb's version includes in-frame clones alone and lacks a portion of them. The table lists around 40,000 clones, about 89% of them singletons. The sequencing sample was made of peripheral blood. The receptor source for this set is a human donor in a cohort sampled during active COVID-19. Both conserved end residues are part of each CDR3. Fields, in order: CDR3 length, clone size, D gene, V gene, J gene, CDR3 protein, CDR3 DNA. A D gene is named only where the DNA matches it firmly. Size is stated for part of the rows, as once, few or many counts, or as a class when the clone is expanded.

>14|NA|NA|TRBV7-8|TRBJ2-7
CASSLDPTIYEQYF
TGTGCCAGCAGCTTAGATCCGACAATTTACGAGCAGTACTTC
>12|NA|NA|TRBV5-1|TRBJ2-1
CASSPLYNEQFF
TGCGCCAGCAGCCCCTTATACAATGAGCAGTTCTTC
>14|NA|NA|TRBV7-2|TRBJ1-4
CASSLRRSDEKLFF
TGTGCCAGCAGCTTAAGGCGCAGCGATGAAAAACTGTTTTTT
>13|NA|TRBD2|TRBV2|TRBJ2-7
CASAGGGVHEQYF
TGTGCCAGCGCTGGCGGGGGTGTCCACGAGCAGTACTTC
>12|NA|TRBD1|TRBV30|TRBJ1-1
CAWSVSGGMAFF
TGTGCCTGGAGTGTATCAGGGGGCATGGCTTTCTTT
>13|NA|TRBD2|TRBV7-9|TRBJ2-1
CASSSLAGDEQFF
TGTGCCAGCAGCTCCCTAGCGGGGGATGAGCAGTTCTTC
>15|NA|TRBD1|TRBV27|TRBJ1-5
CASRGQGASNQPQHF
TGTGCCAGCAGGGGACAGGGGGCGAGCAATCAGCCCCAGCATTTT
>14|NA|TRBD1|TRBV19|TRBJ1-5
CASSTRTGEQPQHF
TGTGCCAGTAGTACTAGGACAGGGGAGCAGCCCCAGCATTTT
>15|NA|TRBD2|TRBV2|TRBJ2-7
CASSRNSGGLYEQYF
TGTGCCAGCAGCCGTAATAGCGGGGGCCTATACGAGCAGTACTTC
>11|medium-sized|NA|TRBV19|TRBJ2-7
CASSIGVEQYF
TGTGCCAGTAGTATCGGGGTCGAGCAGTACTTC
>15|NA|TRBD2|TRBV7-8|TRBJ2-2
CASSLLSGRRGELFF
TGTGCCAGCAGCTTATTAAGCGGGAGGCGCGGGGAGCTGTTTTTT
>14|once|TRBD2|TRBV2|TRBJ2-5
CASSEGGARGTQYF
TGTGCCAGCAGTGAGGGAGGGGCCCGAGGGACCCAGTACTTC
>16|NA|NA|TRBV5-1|TRBJ2-7
CASSPVGQGHSYEQYF
TGCGCCAGCAGCCCGGTGGGCCAGGGGCATTCCTACGAGCAGTACTTC
>13|NA|TRBD1|TRBV2|TRBJ1-2
CASTGQGAYGYTF
TGTGCCAGCACGGGACAGGGGGCCTATGGCTACACCTTC
>16|NA|TRBD2|TRBV4-3|TRBJ2-3
CASSQVYSGGSHTQYF
TGCGCCAGCAGCCAAGTATACAGCGGGGGGTCTCATACGCAGTATTTT
>14|NA|TRBD2|TRBV3-1/TRBV3-2|TRBJ2-5
CASRFAGGKETQYF
TGTGCCAGCAGGTTTGCGGGGGGGAAAGAGACCCAGTACTTC
>15|NA|NA|TRBV4-3|TRBJ2-1
CASSQDGGSANEQFF
TGCGCCAGCAGCCAAGATGGAGGTTCGGCCAATGAGCAGTTCTTC
>15|NA|NA|TRBV7-9|TRBJ2-3
CASSWGVSSTDTQYF
TGTGCCAGCAGCTGGGGAGTATCTAGCACAGATACGCAGTATTTT
>15|NA|TRBD1|TRBV25-1|TRBJ2-5
CASSNPTGTRETQYF
TGTGCCAGCAGTAACCCGACAGGGACACGGGAGACCCAGTACTTC
>19|NA|NA|TRBV29-1|TRBJ2-1
CSVEGGGALTGLRYNEQFF
TGCAGCGTTGAAGGTGGTGGGGCCCTTACGGGACTCCGCTACAATGAGCAGTTCTTC
>14|NA|NA|TRBV21-1|TRBJ2-7
CASSKGPGRIEQYF
TGTGCCAGCAGCAAAGGCCCGGGAAGGATCGAGCAGTACTTC
>16|NA|TRBD1|TRBV3-1/TRBV3-2|TRBJ2-7
CASSHYLTGGYYEQYF
TGTGCCAGCAGCCACTACCTCACAGGGGGGTACTACGAGCAGTACTTC
>11|NA|NA|TRBV20-1|TRBJ1-4
CSVGVGEKLFF
TGCAGTGTAGGGGTGGGGGAAAAACTGTTTTTT
>13|NA|NA|TRBV6-6|TRBJ1-2
CASLPGTRNGYTF
TGTGCCAGCCTACCCGGGACTCGTAATGGCTACACCTTC
>15|once|NA|TRBV4-3|TRBJ2-7
CASSQGVSTAYEQYF
TGCGCCAGCAGCCAAGGAGTCTCGACAGCCTACGAGCAGTACTTC
>13|NA|NA|TRBV6-6|TRBJ2-1
CASSITGLNEQFF
TGTGCCAGCAGTATTACAGGGCTCAATGAGCAGTTCTTC
>14|NA|NA|TRBV7-8|TRBJ2-7
CASSRAVIRYEQYF
TGTGCCAGCAGCCGAGCGGTCATACGGTACGAGCAGTACTTC
>14|NA|NA|TRBV7-2|TRBJ1-2
CASSLARGELGYTF
TGTGCCAGCAGCTTAGCCAGGGGAGAGTTGGGCTACACCTTC
>16|NA|TRBD1|TRBV18|TRBJ1-1
CASSSDSDRGRTEAFF
TGTGCCAGCTCATCCGATTCCGACAGGGGGAGGACTGAAGCTTTCTTT
>14|once|NA|TRBV7-8|TRBJ2-7
CASSGTFPKGEQYF
TGTGCCAGCAGCGGAACCTTTCCTAAGGGGGAGCAGTACTTC
>14|NA|NA|TRBV29-1|TRBJ2-5
CSVCRGPRKETQYF
TGCAGCGTTTGCAGGGGACCCCGAAAAGAGACCCAGTACTTC
>16|NA|TRBD2|TRBV5-4|TRBJ2-3
CASSVQVAGGGLAQYF
TGTGCCAGCAGCGTACAAGTAGCGGGAGGGGGTCTGGCGCAGTATTTT
>18|NA|NA|TRBV7-9|TRBJ2-7
CASSLAWGEGPLAYEQYF
TGTGCCAGCAGCTTAGCTTGGGGAGAGGGTCCCCTAGCCTACGAGCAGTACTTC
>14|NA|NA|TRBV24-1|TRBJ2-1
CATSDRDSYNEQFF
TGTGCCACCAGTGACCGGGATTCCTACAATGAGCAGTTCTTC
>13|NA|TRBD2|TRBV2|TRBJ2-3
CASELGGADTQYF
TGTGCCAGCGAGTTGGGGGGGGCAGATACGCAGTATTTT
>16|NA|NA|TRBV7-9|TRBJ2-7
CASSPREGLFTYEQYF
TGTGCCAGCAGCCCTCGAGAGGGCCTTTTCACCTACGAGCAGTACTTC
>14|NA|NA|TRBV30|TRBJ1-2
CAWMGRQRGYGYTF
TGTGCCTGGATGGGCAGGCAAAGGGGATATGGCTACACCTTC
>13|once|NA|TRBV2|TRBJ1-5
CASKGQGEQPQHF
TGTGCCAGCAAGGGCCAGGGCGAACAGCCCCAGCATTTT
>14|NA|TRBD1|TRBV5-6|TRBJ2-7
CASSWGQGFSEQYF
TGTGCCAGCAGCTGGGGACAGGGATTCTCCGAGCAGTACTTC
>14|NA|NA|TRBV5-1|TRBJ1-1
CASSVSLGSRRAFF
TGCGCCAGCAGCGTTTCTCTAGGCTCCCGACGGGCTTTCTTT
>14|NA|NA|TRBV25-1|TRBJ2-1
CASSARGPYNEQFF
TGTGCCAGCAGTGCCAGGGGTCCCTACAATGAGCAGTTCTTC
>16|NA|NA|TRBV11-2|TRBJ2-7
CASSSRGAGVAYEQYF
TGTGCCAGCAGCTCAAGAGGAGCGGGCGTAGCCTACGAGCAGTACTTC
>11|NA|NA|TRBV7-2|TRBJ2-1
CASSSGGEQFF
TGTGCCAGCAGCTCGGGTGGGGAGCAGTTCTTC
>18|NA|TRBD2|TRBV7-2|TRBJ2-3
CASSFGWRGGGRTDTQYF
TGTGCCAGCAGCTTTGGTTGGCGGGGGGGCGGGCGCACAGATACGCAGTATTTT
>15|NA|TRBD2|TRBV4-3|TRBJ2-4
CASSQTSGAENIQYF
TGCGCCAGCAGCCAAACTAGCGGGGCGGAAAACATTCAGTACTTC
>12|NA|NA|TRBV7-2|TRBJ2-3
CASSPGPGTQYF
TGTGCCAGCAGCCCAGGGCCTGGAACGCAGTATTTT
>14|once|NA|TRBV6-2/TRBV6-3|TRBJ2-7
CASSQVLLLDEQYF
TGTGCCAGCAGTCAAGTACTTCTGCTGGACGAGCAGTACTTC
>15|NA|TRBD2|TRBV5-4|TRBJ2-1
CASSLTSGTYNEQFF
TGTGCCAGCAGCTTGACTAGCGGAACCTACAATGAGCAGTTCTTC
>18|NA|NA|TRBV6-4|TRBJ2-7
CASSVQDATDKSSYEQYF
TGTGCCAGCAGTGTGCAGGACGCGACGGACAAAAGCTCCTACGAGCAGTACTTC
>14|NA|TRBD1|TRBV25-1|TRBJ1-5
CASSSDRADQPQHF
TGTGCCAGCAGTTCGGACAGGGCGGATCAGCCCCAGCATTTT
>17|NA|NA|TRBV2|TRBJ1-2
CASTNAFGQISNYGYTF
TGTGCCAGCACCAACGCCTTCGGACAGATTTCTAACTATGGCTACACCTTC
>15|NA|NA|TRBV29-1|TRBJ2-2
CSVGRAGVATGELFF
TGCAGCGTGGGTCGGGCAGGGGTTGCCACCGGGGAGCTGTTTTTT
>15|NA|NA|TRBV2|TRBJ1-5
CAIVVDRNSNQPQHF
TGTGCCATCGTGGTTGACAGGAATAGCAATCAGCCCCAGCATTTT
>16|NA|TRBD2|TRBV7-2|TRBJ2-3
CASSRYFLAGADTQYF
TGTGCCAGCAGCCGGTACTTTTTAGCGGGTGCCGATACGCAGTATTTT
>12|NA|NA|TRBV5-4|TRBJ1-1
CASSRTGEEAFF
TGTGCCAGCAGCCGGACGGGGGAAGAAGCTTTCTTT
>14|NA|NA|TRBV2|TRBJ2-5
CASSAGQPLETQYF
TGTGCCAGCAGCGCGGGACAGCCCCTGGAGACCCAGTACTTC
>15|NA|TRBD2|TRBV7-2|TRBJ2-7
CASSVTSGEDYEQYF
TGTGCCAGCAGCGTAACTAGCGGGGAAGACTACGAGCAGTACTTC
>16|NA|TRBD1|TRBV15|TRBJ1-6
CATTMTGTGFGSPLHF
TGTGCCACAACAATGACCGGGACAGGGTTCGGGTCACCCCTCCACTTT
>14|NA|NA|TRBV11-2|TRBJ2-7
CASSSLRFPYEQYF
TGTGCCAGCAGCAGCCTGAGGTTTCCCTACGAGCAGTACTTC